The clone carrying this T cell receptor (beta chain) has a handful of counts. With a J-beta primer mix and a sample-barcoded 5' primer, a second PCR ran about 6 to 11 cycles. TCRdb processed the 5' RACE reads anew with MiXCR; each CDR3 protein has one entry. Of 750,000 to 950,000 distinct CDR3 sequences detected, 25% to 30% appear once; the ten largest clones hold roughly 10%. This sample is drawn from a study of blood T cells in healthy people across ages. Across the study: T cells yielded about one barcoded beta molecule per two cells through template switching.

This sample was shared with a second study, whose subject was T cells of mothers and their children. That source notes: Overlap ran slightly, non-significantly higher for related than unrelated mother-child pairs.

The sample consisted of blood. This TCR was recovered from a middle-aged woman in good health.

As DNA, the CDR3 is TGTGCCAGCAGTTTAAAGGGACAGGGTCGGGAAAAACTGTTTTTT. It translates to CASSLKGQGREKLFF. The chain carries TRBV27 and TRBJ1-4, with 9 bases matching TRBD1. Germline V gene lookup returns CDR1 MNHEY and CDR2 SMNVEV (reference sequence). The CDR3 sequence is 15 residues long. V lost 2 bases, J lost 8 bases, and 6 bases stayed unmatched.